Below are 21 T cell receptor beta chains sequenced from a single sample in a study of naive CD8 T cells in extremely preterm neonates. Overall study results and limits: Compared with older groups, preterm CDR3s were shorter, with fewer N additions and less trimming.

Using immunoSEQ multiplex PCR, the repertoire was profiled, and TCRdb retains in-frame clones only, with some absent. The sample lists 21,000 or so clones, about nine tenths occurring once. These TCRs are of unknown antigen specificity. Samples were taken at extremely preterm deliveries at roughly 23-28 weeks of gestation. The source material was naive CD8+ T cells from cord blood. The receptors stem from a boy who was born preterm.

The chain uses TRBV6-5 and TRBJ1-1; the D gene is possibly TRBD1 (5 bases). The CDR3 length is 13 residues. The germline V gene has CDR1 MNHEY and CDR2 SVGAGI. The V end was cut by 2 bases, the J end by 2 bases, with 6 bases between. CDR3 nucleotides: TGTGCCAGCAGTTACCGGGACAACACTGAAGCTTTCTTT. Residues: CASSYRDNTEAFF.

V is TRBV19 and J is TRBJ2-7, with a weak D call TRBD1 (6 bases). Germline V gives CDR1 LNHDA, CDR2 SQIVND (reference sequence). This CDR3 spans 16 amino acids. V was clipped by 1 base and J by 6 bases, with 19 bases between them. The CDR3 protein is CASSIASRGIQIEQYF. The DNA of the CDR3 is TGTGCCAGTAGTATAGCTTCCAGGGGAATTCAGATCGAGCAGTACTTC.

This clone was observed a few times. V and J are TRBV9 and TRBJ2-7; tentative D call: TRBD1 (6 bases). CDR3 length: 13 residues. CDR1 and CDR2 (germline): SGDLS, YYNGEE. V lost 0 bases, J lost 3 bases, and 7 bases lay in between. The CDR3 loop reads CASSVGDNYEQYF. Here the CDR3 DNA reads TGTGCCAGCAGCGTAGGGGACAACTACGAGCAGTACTTC.

The V and J genes are TRBV25-1 and TRBJ2-2; the match to TRBD2 covers 8 bases. Trimming took 0 bases from V and 4 from J; bases not matched to a gene: 1. This CDR3 has 15 amino acids. Germline CDR1 is MGHDK and CDR2 is SYGVNS. The CDR3 DNA follows: TGTGCCAGCAGTGAATATGGGACTAGCACCGGGGAGCTGTTTTTT. Its protein is CASSEYGTSTGELFF.

The chain combines TRBV6-6 with TRBJ1-6; the D gene is possibly TRBD1 (6 bases). With 0 bases removed from V and 5 bases from J, the gap between germline ends came to 8 bases. The CDR3 covers 15 residues. Looked up from germline, CDR1 is MNHNY and CDR2 is SVGAGI (reference sequence). The CDR3 DNA reads TGTGCCAGCAGTTACTCGCCAGGGGATAATTCACCCCTCCACTTT. Its protein product is CASSYSPGDNSPLHF.

The chain links TRBV29-1 to TRBJ2-7; no reliable D call. The CDR3 covers 12 residues. Germline V gene lookup returns CDR1 SQVTM and CDR2 ANQGSEA. Trimming stripped 1 base from V and 0 bases from J, with 4 bases between. CDR3 nucleotide sequence: TGCAGCGTTGAAGGCAGCTCCTACGAGCAGTACTTC. Translating gives CSVEGSSYEQYF.

The rearrangement joins TRBV27 to TRBJ1-1, with D maybe TRBD1 (6 bases). V was clipped by 6 bases and J by 4 bases, with 6 bases between them. Per the germline V gene, CDR1 is MNHEY and CDR2 is SMNVEV (reference sequence). This CDR3 comprises 11 residues. Written as DNA, the CDR3 is TGTGCCAGCAGACAGGGCACTGAAGCTTTCTTT. Translation: CASRQGTEAFF.

This chain uses TRBV27 with TRBJ1-2; 7 positions match TRBD1. Per germline, CDR1 MNHEY and CDR2 SMNVEV (reference sequence). After removal of 0 bases from V and 2 bases from J, the junction contained 0 bases not matched to a gene. This CDR3 is 14 amino acids long. This CDR3 reads CASSLSTGNYGYTF. For the CDR3, the DNA is TGTGCCAGCAGTTTATCGACAGGGAACTATGGCTACACCTTC.

As concerns this clone: Other DNA sequences in this specimen translate into the identical CDR3. The chain joins TRBV4-1 to TRBJ1-2, with 8 bases lining up with TRBD1. V trimming: 2 bases; J trimming: 4 bases; junction bases outside the gene matches: 0. Germline values: CDR1 MGHRA, CDR2 YSYEKL. This CDR3 has 13 residues. CDR3 loop: CASSQQGAYGYTF. The CDR3 DNA reads TGCGCCAGCAGCCAACAGGGGGCCTATGGCTACACCTTC.

The chain couples TRBV6-6 to TRBJ2-2, with 10 nucleotides matching TRBD1. Germline CDR1 and CDR2: MNHNY and SVGAGI (reference sequence). V shed 2 bases, J shed 6 bases, and the junction held 0 bases outside the gene matches. The CDR3 has 14 amino acids. The CDR3 loop is CASSYGTGAGELFF. The CDR3 region has the DNA TGTGCCAGCAGTTACGGGACAGGGGCCGGGGAGCTGTTTTTT.

Here the CDR3 DNA reads TGCGCCAGCAGCCAAGACCCTTCAGCGGGGGACAATGAGCAGTTCTTC. Its translation is CASSQDPSAGDNEQFF. V gene TRBV4-1 combines with J gene TRBJ2-1, with 8 bases matching TRBD2. Germline V lookup: CDR1 MGHRA, CDR2 YSYEKL. The CDR3 consists of 16 residues. Trimming took 0 bases from V and 5 from J; bases not matched to a gene: 6.

On this clone itself: The sample has other DNA sequences that encode this CDR3 too. V usage is TRBV4-1 and J usage is TRBJ2-7, with D possibly being TRBD1 (6 bases). CDR1 and CDR2 (germline): MGHRA, YSYEKL. CDR3 length: 13 amino acids. V was clipped by 0 bases and J by 3 bases, with 6 bases between them. Here the CDR3 reads CASSQDRGYEQYF. The CDR3 DNA sequence: TGCGCCAGCAGCCAAGACAGGGGCTACGAGCAGTACTTC.

J is TRBJ1-4 and V is TRBV27; tentatively, D is TRBD1 (5 bases). This CDR3 is 12 amino acids long. CDR1 is MNHEY and CDR2 is SMNVEV in the germline V gene (reference sequence). Trimming removed 3 bases from V and 7 bases from J, with 6 bases in between. The chain's CDR3 is CASSLGGEKLFF. The CDR3 coding sequence is TGTGCCAGCAGTTTGGGGGGTGAAAAACTGTTTTTT.

CDR3 sequence reads: CASGPNQNTEAFF. CDR3 nucleotides: TGTGCTAGTGGTCCGAACCAGAACACTGAAGCTTTCTTT. This chain connects TRBV12-5 to TRBJ1-1; D call uncertain. Germline CDR1 is LGHNT and CDR2 is FRNRAP. V was trimmed by 5 bases and J by 1 base, leaving 8 bases between them. This CDR3 region has 13 residues.

For this clone: Other DNA sequences in the same sample also yield this CDR3. The chain recombines TRBV29-1 with TRBJ2-7; maybe TRBD2 (7 bases). The CDR3 runs 12 residues. Trimming stripped 6 bases from V and 2 bases from J, with 11 bases between. Germline V gene data show CDR1 as SQVTM and CDR2 as ANQGSEA. The CDR3 spells CSVEGGTYEQYF. The CDR3 nucleotides are TGCAGCGTCGAGGGGGGGACCTACGAGCAGTACTTC.

The chain carries TRBV27 and TRBJ2-7; TRBD2 agrees at 13 bases. Losses at the gene ends were 3 bases for V and 4 bases for J; bases not matched to a gene: 0. Germline V gene lookup returns CDR1 MNHEY and CDR2 SMNVEV (reference sequence). The length of the CDR3 is 14 residues. CDR3 in DNA: TGTGCCAGCAGTTTGACTAGCGGGGGGTACGAGCAGTACTTC. Translation: CASSLTSGGYEQYF.

The V gene is TRBV6-5, the J gene TRBJ2-7; TRBD1 matches 8 bases. V dropped 5 bases and J dropped 5; count of bases not matched to a gene: 8. The CDR3 has 14 residues. Looked up from germline, CDR1 is MNHEY and CDR2 is SVGAGI. The CDR3 region has the DNA TGTGCCAGCAGTCATATGGACAGGGTCCACGAGCAGTACTTC. This translates into CASSHMDRVHEQYF.

The rearrangement links TRBV6-5 to TRBJ2-1, with a weak D call TRBD2 (7 bases). V was cut by 0 bases and J by 9 bases, with 9 bases left in between. This CDR3 has 13 amino acids. From germline, CDR1 is MNHEY and CDR2 SVGAGI. CDR3 sequence reads: CASSYSGGLEQFF. CDR3 DNA sequence: TGTGCCAGCAGTTACTCGGGGGGGCTTGAGCAGTTCTTC.

The gene calls are TRBV2 and TRBJ1-1; D call uncertain. V was clipped by 10 bases and J by 0 bases, with 12 bases between them. This CDR3 is built from 13 residues. Germline V gives CDR1 SNHLY, CDR2 FYNNEI. This chain's CDR3 is CATNRVMNTEAFF. For the CDR3, the DNA is TGTGCCACCAACCGGGTCATGAACACTGAAGCTTTCTTT.

The V and J genes are TRBV19 and TRBJ1-1; TRBD1 is a possible D gene (5 bases). The V end lost 1 base, the J end lost 5 bases, and 8 bases lay between the germline ends. Per the germline V gene, CDR1 is LNHDA and CDR2 is SQIVND (reference sequence). There are 13 residues in the CDR3. The CDR3 is CASSIGGWTEAFF. The CDR3 DNA reads TGTGCCAGTAGTATAGGGGGCTGGACTGAAGCTTTCTTT. The whole variable domain, remainder taken from reference TRBV19 and TRBJ1-1, is DGGITQSPKYLFRKEGQNVTLSCEQNLNHDAMYWYRQDPGQGLRLIYYSQIVNDFQKGDIAEGYSVSREKKESFPLTVTSAQKNPTAFYLCASSIGGWTEAFFGQGTRLTVV.

The V call is TRBV4-2, the J call TRBJ2-5, with 11 bases matching TRBD2. V lost 4 bases and J lost 4; bases outside the gene matches: 2. In germline, CDR1 is LGHNA, CDR2 YNFKEQ. The CDR3 loop spans 14 amino acids. CDR3 sequence reads: CASSPLAGGETQYF. For the CDR3, the DNA is TGTGCCAGCAGCCCCCTAGCGGGGGGAGAGACCCAGTACTTC.